These 2 T cell receptor beta chains originate from one sample sequenced in a study of prognosis after radiotherapy for stage I lung cancer. Two-round multiplex PCR on genomic DNA was the method by which TCR beta CDR3 was amplified. Amplification during the initial PCR round employed primers specific to each TRBV and TRBJ gene. TCRdb ran MiXCR on the multiplex PCR reads and lists one entry per CDR3 protein. The repertoire has about 47,000 distinct CDR3 sequences, less than 45% of them found once; the top ten carry 9.2%. The material sequenced was PBMCs, taken before or after stereotactic body radiation therapy (not recorded which). These receptors came from a donor aged 50 or older with non-small cell lung cancer.

Remarks on this clonotype: With a much larger clone just one base away, this may be a read error. The chain combines TRBV6-2 or TRBV6-3 with TRBJ2-5; tentatively, D is TRBD2 (6 bases). CDR1 and CDR2 (germline): MNHEY, SVGEGT. The CDR3 has 12 residues. The CDR3 here is CASSGSEDTQYF. CDR3 in DNA: TGTGCCAGCAGCGGGAGTGAAGATACCCAGTACTTC.

This clonotype has at least ten counts. V usage is TRBV3-1 and J usage is TRBJ1-3; D remains ambiguous. Trimming removed 4 bases from V and 4 bases from J, with 14 bases in between. CDR1 and CDR2 (germline): LGHDT, YNNKEL (reference sequence). This CDR3 region has 15 residues. CDR3 coding DNA: TGTGCCAGCAGCCCCAGATACAGCGACGGAAACACCATATATTTT. Protein: CASSPRYSDGNTIYF.